This entry is about one T cell receptor beta chain. These data originate in a study of cytomegalovirus exposure and HLA in healthy donors. The CDR3 consists of 12 residues. Germline V gene sequence: CDR1 MNHNY, CDR2 SVGAGI (reference sequence). V lost 6 bases to trimming and J lost 11 bases, with 16 bases between them. It was with 60 Vbeta and 13 Jbeta primers that the PCR ran. Clones were read by immunoSEQ multiplex PCR, and TCRdb kept only the in-frame ones, dropping some. The sample lists around 170,000 clones; 82% were seen once. The V call is TRBV6-6, the J call TRBJ2-5; weak D call: TRBD2 (5 bases). The clonotype comes from a woman in her late teens or twenties in good health and CMV-seronegative. The sequenced sample consisted of PBMCs. This CDR3 reads CASRRAAEEQYF. CDR3 sequence (DNA): TGTGCCAGCAGGAGAGCGGCGGAGGAGCAGTACTTC.